The 11 T cell receptor beta chains presented below share a single source sample, sequenced in a study of T cell responses to AZD1222 COVID-19 vaccine. The assay was immunoSEQ multiplex PCR, and TCRdb's table has in-frame clones only and misses some. The sample has 110,000 or so clones, roughly 89% seen once. The sample in question was peripheral blood, obtained on day 0 of AZD1222 vaccination. Receptors originate from an adult in good health.

The genes are TRBV28 and TRBJ1-1; 8 bases are a match to TRBD1. With V trimmed by 7 bases and J by 2 bases, 9 bases remained unmatched. This CDR3 spans 15 amino acids. Per germline, CDR1 MDHEN and CDR2 SYDVKM. The CDR3 is CASTLRQGQNTEAFF. CDR3 nucleotide sequence: TGTGCCAGCACTCTTAGACAGGGGCAAAACACTGAAGCTTTCTTT. Combining the CDR3 with reference TRBV28 and TRBJ1-1 gives the whole variable domain DVKVTQSSRYLVKRTGEKVFLECVQDMDHENMFWYRQDPGLGLRLIYFSYDVKMKEKGDIPEGYSVSREKKERFSLILESASTNQTSMYLCASTLRQGQNTEAFFGQGTRLTVV.

The V gene is TRBV2, the J gene TRBJ2-2; D call uncertain. V lost 4 bases and J 3 bases, leaving 6 bases between the germline ends. In germline, CDR1 is SNHLY, CDR2 FYNNEI. This CDR3 contains 13 residues. The CDR3 loop is CASSVAYTGELFF. The DNA of the CDR3 is TGTGCCAGCAGTGTCGCCTACACCGGGGAGCTGTTTTTT. Full variable domain (rest looked up from reference TRBV2 and TRBJ2-2): EPEVTQTPSHQVTQMGQEVILRCVPISNHLYFYWYRQILGQKVEFLVSFYNNEISEKSEIFDDQFSVERPDGSNFTLKIRSTKLEDSAMYFCASSVAYTGELFFGEGSRLTVL.

V and J are TRBV27 and TRBJ1-1; no clear D gene. There are 15 residues in the CDR3. V shed 2 bases and J shed 2 bases, with 12 bases lying between them. Looked up from germline, CDR1 is MNHEY and CDR2 is SMNVEV (reference sequence). CDR3: CASSLPGLINTEAFF. The CDR3 region has the DNA TGTGCCAGCAGTTTACCCGGACTGATAAACACTGAAGCTTTCTTT.

The chain is built from TRBV14 and TRBJ1-1, with D tentatively TRBD1 (5 bases). Germline V gene sequence: CDR1 SGHDN, CDR2 FVKESK. V was shortened by 0 bases and J by 0 bases, with 8 bases between the two germline ends. CDR3 length: 15 residues. CDR3 bases: TGTGCCAGCAGCCAAGAAAGACAGTTGAACACTGAAGCTTTCTTT. It yields the protein CASSQERQLNTEAFF. The variable domain in full, with the rest retrieved from reference TRBV14 and TRBJ1-1, is EAGVTQFPSHSVIEKGQTVTLRCDPISGHDNLYWYRRVMGKEIKFLLHFVKESKQDESGMPNNRFLAERTGGTYSTLKVQPAELEDSGVYFCASSQERQLNTEAFFGQGTRLTVV.

Points on this clone: The sample holds other DNA sequences that translate to the same CDR3. V is TRBV3-1 (or the pseudogene TRBV3-2) and J is TRBJ2-3; 8 bases are a match to TRBD1. The CDR3 is made up of 15 amino acids. The J segment lost 3 bases and the V segment lost 3 bases, leaving 5 bases of the junction unmatched. In germline, CDR1 is LGHDT, CDR2 YNNKEL (reference sequence). The CDR3, as DNA: TGTGCCAGCAGCCATCGACAGGGGAGGACAGATACGCAGTATTTT. Translated: CASSHRQGRTDTQYF.

V and J are TRBV19 and TRBJ1-5; possible D gene TRBD1, 5 bases. V was clipped by 5 bases and J by 4 bases, with 15 bases between them. The germline gives CDR1 LNHDA, CDR2 SQIVND (reference sequence). The CDR3 totals 15 residues. DNA for the CDR3: TGTGCCAGTAGTTCCGAGGGAAAGGGGAATCAGCCCCAGCATTTT. The encoded protein is CASSSEGKGNQPQHF. The full variable domain, rest sourced from reference TRBV19 and TRBJ1-5, is DGGITQSPKYLFRKEGQNVTLSCEQNLNHDAMYWYRQDPGQGLRLIYYSQIVNDFQKGDIAEGYSVSREKKESFPLTVTSAQKNPTAFYLCASSSEGKGNQPQHFGDGTRLSIL.

The CDR3 region is CASSLRYGGQVYNEQFF. CDR3 DNA sequence: TGTGCCAGCAGTTTACGGTACGGGGGGCAGGTCTACAATGAGCAGTTCTTC. V usage is TRBV28 and J usage is TRBJ2-1; D is possibly TRBD2 (7 bases). The V and J ends lost 2 bases and 3 bases respectively, with 17 bases between them. Germline values: CDR1 MDHEN, CDR2 SYDVKM. This CDR3 spans 17 amino acids. Looking up the rest from reference TRBV28 and TRBJ2-1 gives the full variable domain: DVKVTQSSRYLVKRTGEKVFLECVQDMDHENMFWYRQDPGLGLRLIYFSYDVKMKEKGDIPEGYSVSREKKERFSLILESASTNQTSMYLCASSLRYGGQVYNEQFFGPGTRLTVL.

This sequence joins TRBV6-9 and TRBJ1-3; 10 nucleotides match TRBD1. The CDR3 contains 15 residues. J gave up 3 bases and V 8 bases, and 7 bases lay outside the gene matches. Germline lookup yields CDR1 MNHGY and CDR2 SVAAGI. CDR3 nucleotides: TGTGCCAGCTTTCGGGACAGGGGAGGTGGAAACACCATATATTTT. This codes for CASFRDRGGGNTIYF.

The V gene is TRBV11-1, the J gene TRBJ1-2; perhaps TRBD1 as D (5 bases). Germline values: CDR1 SGHAT, CDR2 FQDESV (reference sequence). The CDR3 contains 13 residues. Trimming removed 2 bases at V and 4 bases at J, with 8 bases between. CDR3 region: CASSLTGTYGYTF. Written as DNA, the CDR3 is TGTGCCAGCAGCTTAACAGGTACCTATGGCTACACCTTC.

The J gene is TRBJ1-1, the V gene TRBV19; possible D gene TRBD1, 5 bases. CDR3 size: 16 residues. The germline V gene has CDR1 LNHDA and CDR2 SQIVND (reference sequence). Trimming stripped 6 bases from V and 1 base from J, with 18 bases between. CDR3 bases: TGTGCCAGTAGGACAGCCCAGGGCGCCGGGAACACTGAAGCTTTCTTT. Amino acid sequence: CASRTAQGAGNTEAFF.

The chain couples TRBV28 to TRBJ1-1; D gene ambiguous. This CDR3 region has 13 residues. Trimming left V 6 bases short and J 2 bases short, with 10 bases between. Germline CDR1 is MDHEN and CDR2 is SYDVKM. The CDR3 is CASSPRANTEAFF. CDR3 in DNA: TGTGCCAGCAGCCCCCGGGCCAACACTGAAGCTTTCTTT.